Below, 20 T cell receptor beta chains from the same sample are listed, as sequenced in a study of blood T cell repertoires in COVID-19. Clones were read by immunoSEQ multiplex PCR, and TCRdb kept only the in-frame ones, dropping some. The sample records 150,000 to 200,000 clones, about four fifths being singletons. The sequenced sample consisted of peripheral blood. Source of these receptors: a woman aged 70-85 years with COVID-19, enrolled during active disease.

The chain is built from TRBV30 and TRBJ1-2, with 9 positions matching TRBD1. V dropped 5 bases and J dropped 6; count of bases not matched to a gene: 7. From germline, CDR1 is GTSNPN and CDR2 SVGIG (reference sequence). The CDR3 has 13 residues. The CDR3 DNA sequence: TGTGCCTGGGTTGTGGACAGGGGCAATGGCTACACCTTC. Its protein product is CAWVVDRGNGYTF.

The rearrangement joins TRBV5-1 to TRBJ1-6; 9 positions agree with TRBD1. The CDR3 consists of 17 residues. Germline lookup yields CDR1 SGHRS and CDR2 YFSETQ. V shed 3 bases and J 10 bases; nucleotides not matched to a gene: 14. CDR3 in amino acids: CASSSRYGQGKGSPLHF. The DNA for the CDR3 is TGCGCCAGCAGCTCGCGGTACGGACAGGGGAAAGGGTCACCCCTCCACTTT.

V usage is TRBV13 and J usage is TRBJ1-1; weak D call: TRBD1 (6 bases). CDR1 PRHDT and CDR2 FYEKMQ come from the germline V gene (reference sequence). V was trimmed by 4 bases and J by 6 bases, leaving 18 bases between them. The CDR3 consists of 15 residues. CDR3 protein: CASSSTPSRGAEAFF. DNA for the CDR3: TGTGCCAGCAGCTCGACCCCTTCCAGGGGCGCTGAAGCTTTCTTT.

The genes are TRBV18 and TRBJ2-3; perhaps TRBD2 as D (5 bases). The V end lost 0 bases, the J end lost 6 bases, and 7 bases lay between the germline ends. Per germline, CDR1 KGHSH and CDR2 LQKENI. The CDR3 spans 13 residues. In DNA, the CDR3 is TGTGCCAGCTCACCACCTTCGGGGGATACGCAGTATTTT. This encodes CASSPPSGDTQYF.

The chain couples TRBV5-3 to TRBJ2-5; the D gene is possibly TRBD2 (5 bases). TRBV5-3 is marked as an open reading frame, function uncertain. V lost 9 bases, J lost 1 base, and 25 bases lay in between. The CDR3 is made up of 17 amino acids. CDR3 sequence (DNA): TGTGCCAAAACCGGGAAAAGACCTAAATATTTCCAAGAGACCCAGTACTTC. Translation: CAKTGKRPKYFQETQYF.

The gene calls are TRBV20-1 and TRBJ2-3; unclear D gene. Trimming removed 4 bases from V and 6 bases from J, with 8 bases in between. The CDR3 sequence is 11 residues long. Germline V gives CDR1 DFQATT, CDR2 SNEGSKA (reference sequence). The CDR3 sequence: CSATTRDTQYF. In DNA form, the CDR3 reads TGCAGTGCTACTACTCGGGATACGCAGTATTTT.

The chain is built from TRBV30 and TRBJ1-1, with a possible D match to TRBD1 (5 bases). Trimming pared 7 bases from V and 5 bases from J, leaving 11 bases between. CDR1 is GTSNPN and CDR2 is SVGIG in the germline V gene (reference sequence). The CDR3 consists of 11 residues. CDR3 DNA: TGTGCCTCCAGGCGGGGGACTGAAGCTTTCTTT. Amino acid sequence: CASRRGTEAFF.

J is TRBJ2-2 and V is TRBV5-6; TRBD1 aligns across 9 bases. The CDR3 extends over 16 amino acids. The germline V gene has CDR1 SGHDT and CDR2 YYEEEE. With V trimmed by 3 bases and J by 7 bases, 10 bases remained unmatched. This CDR3 reads CASSWGDRDAGGELFF. DNA of the CDR3: TGTGCCAGCAGCTGGGGGGACAGGGATGCGGGCGGGGAGCTGTTTTTT.

The chain employs TRBV29-1 and TRBJ2-1; D is perhaps TRBD1 (5 bases). Germline V CDR1 and CDR2: SQVTM, ANQGSEA. The CDR3 loop spans 12 amino acids. V was cut by 8 bases and J by 6 bases, with 14 bases left in between. CDR3 sequence (DNA): TGCAGCCCGCGTATAGGGGTCAATGAGCAGTTCTTC. Protein product: CSPRIGVNEQFF.

The chain carries TRBV4-2 and TRBJ2-7; 12 nucleotides line up with TRBD2. Looked up from germline, CDR1 is LGHNA and CDR2 is YNFKEQ. Trimming removed 0 bases from V and 0 bases from J; junction bases left unmatched: 6. The CDR3 contains 18 residues. The CDR3 sequence: CASSQDALAGGDSYEQYF. The DNA for the CDR3 is TGTGCCAGCAGCCAAGATGCACTAGCGGGAGGAGACTCCTACGAGCAGTACTTC.

The rearrangement uses TRBV7-2 and TRBJ1-1, with 7 bases that match TRBD1. The CDR3 length is 13 residues. V dropped 10 bases and J dropped 5; count of bases not matched to a gene: 10. Germline CDR1 is SGHTA and CDR2 is FQGNSA. The CDR3, as DNA: TGTGCCACCTCATTAGACAGGGAAACTGAAGCTTTCTTT. It specifies CATSLDRETEAFF.

This sequence joins TRBV18 and TRBJ2-5; TRBD1 aligns across 7 bases. Trimming at V came to 3 bases and at J to 0 bases, leaving 4 bases not matched to a gene. The CDR3 spans 15 residues. Germline assignment: CDR1 KGHSH and CDR2 LQKENI. The CDR3 loop reads CASSPSQGDQETQYF. The DNA of the CDR3 is TGTGCCAGCTCACCCTCGCAGGGGGACCAAGAGACCCAGTACTTC. The full variable domain, in which reference TRBV18 and TRBJ2-5 provide the parts outside the CDR3, is NAGVMQNPRHLVRRRGQEARLRCSPMKGHSHVYWYRQLPEEGLKFMVYLQKENIIDESGMPKERFSAEFPKEGPSILRIQQVVRGDSAAYFCASSPSQGDQETQYFGPGTRLLVL.

This chain uses TRBV18 with TRBJ1-4, with 10 positions matching TRBD1. CDR1 and CDR2 from the germline V gene are KGHSH and LQKENI. The CDR3 covers 14 residues. The V gene end was trimmed by 3 bases and the J gene end by 7 bases; junction bases not matched to a gene: 2. CDR3 sequence reads: CASSPDRGGEKLFF. The CDR3 DNA reads TGTGCCAGCTCACCGGACAGGGGGGGTGAAAAACTGTTTTTT.

V and J are TRBV18 and TRBJ2-1, with 10 nucleotides matching TRBD2. V was clipped by 6 bases and J by 2 bases; unmatched bases: 4. This CDR3 is 15 amino acids long. Germline CDR1 and CDR2: KGHSH and LQKENI. The CDR3 sequence: CASSWTSGAYNEQFF. CDR3 coding DNA: TGTGCCAGCTCGTGGACTAGCGGTGCCTACAATGAGCAGTTCTTC.

This clone was counted a few times. This rearrangement joins TRBV25-1 to TRBJ1-1; 11 nucleotides line up with TRBD1. Unmatched junction bases numbered 6, after V lost 3 bases and J lost 3 bases. CDR1 and CDR2 (germline): MGHDK, SYGVNS. The CDR3 totals 16 residues. The CDR3 DNA is TGTGCCAGCAGTGACAATCCGGGACAGGGGGACACTGAAGCTTTCTTT. This sequence encodes CASSDNPGQGDTEAFF.

V usage is TRBV6-5 and J usage is TRBJ2-2, with 8 nucleotides matching TRBD1. Trimming removed 10 bases from V and 6 bases from J; junction bases left unmatched: 10. The CDR3 runs to 14 residues. In germline, CDR1 is MNHEY, CDR2 SVGAGI. Here the CDR3 reads CATRYSGGPGELFF. As DNA, the CDR3 is TGTGCCACCCGATATTCAGGGGGCCCCGGGGAGCTGTTTTTT.

V and J are TRBV24-1 and TRBJ2-6; D uncertain. The V and J ends lost 4 bases and 5 bases respectively, with 5 bases between them. CDR3 size: 13 residues. CDR1 and CDR2 (germline): KGHDR, SFDVKD. The CDR3 region has the DNA TGTGCCACCAGTGACCCTCGGGCCAACGTCCTGACTTTC. Translation: CATSDPRANVLTF.

This rearrangement joins TRBV5-4 to TRBJ2-1, with 13 bases matching TRBD2. Germline-derived CDR1 and CDR2 are SGHNT and YYREEE (reference sequence). CDR3 length: 16 residues. Trimming removed 4 bases from V and 5 bases from J; junction bases left unmatched: 6. The chain's CDR3 is CASSRGGTSGNNEQFF. CDR3 bases: TGTGCCAGCAGCCGCGGAGGGACTAGCGGGAACAATGAGCAGTTCTTC. Combining the CDR3 with reference TRBV5-4 and TRBJ2-1 gives the whole variable domain ETGVTQSPTHLIKTRGQQVTLRCSSQSGHNTVSWYQQALGQGPQFIFQYYREEENGRGNFPPRFSGLQFPNYSSELNVNALELDDSALYLCASSRGGTSGNNEQFFGPGTRLTVL.

V is TRBV11-3 and J is TRBJ2-7; the D gene is possibly TRBD2 (6 bases). Looked up from germline, CDR1 is SGHNT and CDR2 is YENEEA. This CDR3 region has 13 residues. Between the trimmed V and J ends, which lost 5 bases and 1 base, there was a span of 9 bases. The CDR3, as DNA: TGTGCCAGCAGCCGCGGGGAGTCCTACGAGCAGTACTTC. Encoded protein: CASSRGESYEQYF.

The J gene is TRBJ2-2, the V gene TRBV29-1, with D perhaps TRBD2 (5 bases). The CDR3 loop spans 13 amino acids. Germline V CDR1 and CDR2: SQVTM, ANQGSEA. The CDR3 DNA sequence: TGCATAGCCTCGGGGTCGAACACCGGGGAGCTGTTTTTT. Translating gives CIASGSNTGELFF.